Each of the 31 T cell receptor beta chains below was sequenced from the same sample in a study of blood T cell repertoires in COVID-19. Method: immunoSEQ multiplex PCR; TCRdb's copy keeps in-frame clones and lacks some. Here the sample spans about 44,000 clones, 87% being singletons. The material sequenced was peripheral blood. All receptors derive from a woman over 75 in a cohort sampled during active or convalescent COVID-19.

The J gene is TRBJ2-7, the V gene TRBV11-3, with D perhaps matching TRBD2 (5 bases). Trimming left V 8 bases short and J 3 bases short, with 17 bases between. Germline V gene data show CDR1 as SGHNT and CDR2 as YENEEA. The CDR3 is 14 residues long. The CDR3: CASGPIARIYEQYF. The CDR3 DNA reads as TGTGCCAGCGGGCCAATAGCGAGAATCTACGAGCAGTACTTC.

The chain combines TRBV20-1 with TRBJ2-7; D may be TRBD1 (6 bases). Trimming removed 3 bases at V and 5 bases at J, with 29 bases between. The V gene's germline CDR1 is DFQATT and CDR2 SNEGSKA (reference sequence). This CDR3 contains 18 residues. The CDR3 DNA reads as TGCAGTGCTAGTTCCCTAAGATTACAGGGTGCCCGTGTCGACGAGCAGTACTTC. Translating it yields CSASSLRLQGARVDEQYF.

The V and J genes are TRBV5-6 and TRBJ1-1; tentative D call: TRBD1 (5 bases). CDR1 and CDR2 from the germline V gene are SGHDT and YYEEEE. The CDR3 is made up of 12 amino acids. Trimming took 5 bases from V and 8 from J, leaving 13 bases between them. Written as DNA, the CDR3 is TGTGCCAGCAGTCCCCTTGGGGGGGAAGCTTTCTTT. Its translation is CASSPLGGEAFF.

The rearrangement links TRBV5-6 to TRBJ1-1, with D perhaps TRBD1 (5 bases). Germline CDR1 and CDR2: SGHDT and YYEEEE. CDR3 length equals 13 residues. Trimming removed 1 base at V and 1 base at J, with 5 bases between. The CDR3 region has the DNA TGTGCCAGCAGCTTGACAGGGAACACTGAAGCTTTCTTT. Amino acid sequence: CASSLTGNTEAFF.

The chain links TRBV7-8 to TRBJ2-3; a weak D match, TRBD1 (6 bases). The CDR3 loop spans 13 amino acids. CDR1 and CDR2 (germline): SGHVS, FQNEAQ. V gave up 5 bases and J gave up 4 bases, with 10 bases separating them. The CDR3 spells CASSRQGSDTQYF. Written as DNA, the CDR3 is TGTGCCAGCAGCCGCCAGGGGTCAGATACGCAGTATTTT.

The rearrangement links TRBV5-4 to TRBJ2-2; 7 bases align to TRBD2. Losses at the gene ends were 2 bases for V and 5 bases for J; bases not matched to a gene: 6. The CDR3 runs to 15 residues. Germline V gene sequence: CDR1 SGHNT, CDR2 YYREEE (reference sequence). DNA for the CDR3: TGTGCCAGCAGCTTAGGTGGGAGGGAAACCGGGGAGCTGTTTTTT. Translating it yields CASSLGGRETGELFF.

The V and J genes are TRBV6-1 and TRBJ1-3; D uncertain. Per the germline V gene, CDR1 is MNHNS and CDR2 is SASEGT. Trimming removed 0 bases from V and 0 bases from J, with 9 bases in between. The CDR3 loop spans 16 amino acids. DNA for the CDR3: TGTGCCAGCAGTGAAGCCTGGAGTCTCTCTGGAAACACCATATATTTT. Amino acid sequence: CASSEAWSLSGNTIYF.

V usage is TRBV25-1 and J usage is TRBJ1-5, with 11 bases that match TRBD1. V dropped 6 bases and J dropped 2; count of bases not matched to a gene: 6. This CDR3 comprises 16 residues. Germline CDR1 is MGHDK and CDR2 is SYGVNS. The CDR3 reads CASSRDRGLRNQPQHF. CDR3 sequence (DNA): TGTGCCAGCAGCCGGGACAGGGGGTTGCGCAATCAGCCCCAGCATTTT. Full variable domain (missing parts from reference TRBV25-1 and TRBJ1-5): EADIYQTPRYLVIGTGKKITLECSQTMGHDKMYWYQQDPGMELHLIHYSYGVNSTEKGDLSSESTVSRIRTEHFPLTLESARPSHTSQYLCASSRDRGLRNQPQHFGDGTRLSIL.

This chain connects TRBV12-3 or TRBV12-4 to TRBJ1-5; D not certain. The V and J ends lost 1 base and 5 bases respectively, with 6 bases between them. This CDR3 comprises 13 residues. This CDR3 reads CASSLGQDQPQHF. The CDR3 DNA is TGTGCCAGCAGTTTAGGGCAGGATCAGCCCCAGCATTTT.

This CDR3 is CASSLAGGVSTDTQYF. CDR3 DNA: TGTGCCAGCAGCTTAGCGGGAGGGGTTAGCACAGATACGCAGTATTTT. J is TRBJ2-3 and V is TRBV7-2; 7 bases are shared with TRBD2. This CDR3 comprises 16 residues. V gave up 0 bases and J gave up 0 bases; unmatched junction bases: 3. Germline loops: CDR1 SGHTA, CDR2 FQGNSA.

As to this clone: Other DNA variants within this sample encode the same CDR3. CDR3 DNA sequence: TGTGCCAGCAACCGACAGGGGGCGTACGAGCAGTACTTC. Encoded protein: CASNRQGAYEQYF. This sequence joins TRBV6-5 and TRBJ2-7; 10 nucleotides match TRBD1. V was pared by 7 bases and J by 4 bases, with 4 bases of the junction left unmatched. Germline V lookup: CDR1 MNHEY, CDR2 SVGAGI. The CDR3 extends over 13 amino acids.

The chain combines TRBV5-1 with TRBJ1-6; 9 nucleotides align to TRBD1. The germline gives CDR1 SGHRS, CDR2 YFSETQ. With 5 bases clipped from V and 5 bases from J, the junction kept 5 bases outside the gene matches. The CDR3 length is 15 residues. The CDR3 loop reads CASRFRDRDNSPLHF. The CDR3 DNA reads TGCGCCAGCAGATTCCGGGACAGGGATAATTCACCCCTCCACTTT.

V usage is TRBV10-2 and J usage is TRBJ2-2; maybe TRBD1 (6 bases). Per germline, CDR1 WSHSY and CDR2 SAAADI. Trimming left V 6 bases short and J 6 bases short, with 11 bases between. The CDR3 covers 13 residues. This chain's CDR3 is CASRTRGPGELFF. Here the CDR3 DNA reads TGCGCCAGCAGAACCAGGGGACCCGGGGAGCTGTTTTTT.

This clone was counted a few times. For the CDR3, the DNA is TGCGCCAGCAGCCCGTCAGACAGGGTTTTAGGCACTGAAGCTTTCTTT. Translation gives CASSPSDRVLGTEAFF. The chain has TRBV4-3 and TRBJ1-1; TRBD1 aligns across 7 bases. CDR1 is LGHNA and CDR2 is YSLEER in the germline V gene. The junction had 12 bases not matched to a gene; V was cut back by 4 bases and J by 4 bases. The CDR3 runs to 16 residues.

This chain links TRBV18 with TRBJ2-3; 11 bases map to TRBD2. This CDR3 is 16 amino acids long. The germline CDR1 and CDR2 sequences are KGHSH and LQKENI. V was clipped by 0 bases and J by 3 bases; unmatched bases: 2. CDR3 region: CASSPPGLAVTDTQYF. For the CDR3, the DNA is TGTGCCAGCTCACCACCGGGACTAGCGGTTACAGATACGCAGTATTTT.

The chain uses TRBV7-6 and TRBJ2-7, with a possible D match to TRBD2 (6 bases). The germline V and J ends were trimmed by 5 bases and 6 bases, with 20 bases remaining between them. This CDR3 is built from 15 residues. CDR1 and CDR2 from the germline V gene are SGHVS and FNYEAQ. The CDR3 region is CASSPYGGIQGEQYF. The CDR3, as DNA: TGTGCCAGCAGCCCCTATGGAGGGATACAAGGCGAGCAGTACTTC.

V gene TRBV5-1 combines with J gene TRBJ2-5, with D perhaps TRBD2 (5 bases). CDR1 is SGHRS and CDR2 is YFSETQ in the germline V gene. This CDR3 is built from 14 residues. V was cut by 3 bases and J by 5 bases, with 14 bases left in between. The DNA for the CDR3 is TGCGCCAGCAGCTCCGTAGAGGGTCCGGAGACCCAGTACTTC. It codes for CASSSVEGPETQYF.

The chain employs TRBV4-1 and TRBJ1-2; 7 bases match TRBD1. The CDR3 is 17 amino acids. Germline CDR1 MGHRA, CDR2 YSYEKL. Unmatched junction bases numbered 17, after V lost 2 bases and J lost 8 bases. As DNA, the CDR3 is TGCGCCAGCAGCCAAAATAAGAGGGACAGAATTTCTGTGGGCTACACCTTC. It translates to CASSQNKRDRISVGYTF.

The chain has TRBV2 and TRBJ1-1, with 8 bases aligning to TRBD1. The V gene's germline CDR1 is SNHLY and CDR2 FYNNEI. The CDR3 has 13 residues. V was pared by 8 bases and J by 5 bases, with 7 bases of the junction left unmatched. CDR3 region: CASVSTGDTEAFF. The CDR3 DNA is TGTGCCAGCGTTTCGACAGGGGATACTGAAGCTTTCTTT.

V and J are TRBV2 and TRBJ1-1; 7 bases are a match to TRBD1. The ends lost 6 bases at V and 11 bases at J; junction bases unmatched: 21. Germline lookup yields CDR1 SNHLY and CDR2 FYNNEI. The CDR3 has 16 amino acids. The CDR3 nucleotides are TGTGCCAGCAGAGGACTCAGACAGGGACTTCGATCACAGGCTTTCTTT. It encodes CASRGLRQGLRSQAFF.

The V gene is TRBV4-3, the J gene TRBJ2-7; weak D call: TRBD1 (5 bases). The CDR3 has 16 amino acids. Germline-derived CDR1 and CDR2 are LGHNA and YSLEER. V dropped 1 base and J dropped 1 base, with 14 bases sitting between them. CDR3 bases: TGCGCCAGCAGCCAAGTACAGGCAGGCGAATCCTACGAGCAGTACTTC. Protein sequence: CASSQVQAGESYEQYF.

This rearrangement joins TRBV19 to TRBJ2-6; 8 nucleotides align to TRBD1. The CDR3 is 17 residues long. Germline V gives CDR1 LNHDA, CDR2 SQIVND (reference sequence). The trim removed 3 bases at V and 0 bases at J, leaving 4 bases unmatched. CDR3 in amino acids: CASSIRDRGSGANVLTF. DNA for the CDR3: TGTGCCAGTAGTATCCGAGACAGGGGCTCTGGGGCCAACGTCCTGACTTTC.

The V and J genes are TRBV20-1 and TRBJ2-1; D perhaps matches TRBD2 (6 bases). CDR1 is DFQATT, CDR2 SNEGSKA, per germline (reference sequence). Trimming cost V 3 bases and J 6 bases, with 15 bases left between them. There are 14 residues in the CDR3. The CDR3 nucleotides read TGCAGTGCTAGTACCAGGGACTCGATCAATGAGCAGTTCTTC. Amino acids: CSASTRDSINEQFF.

The chain carries TRBV28 and TRBJ2-7; TRBD1 matches 7 bases. The junction had 0 bases not matched to a gene; V was cut back by 4 bases and J by 6 bases. Germline CDR1 reads MDHEN; CDR2 reads SYDVKM. The CDR3 loop spans 11 amino acids. The CDR3 DNA is TGTGCCAGCAGTTGGACAGGCGAGCAGTACTTC. Protein product: CASSWTGEQYF.

The chain combines TRBV18 with TRBJ2-1, with a weak D call TRBD1 (5 bases). The CDR3 runs to 16 residues. Trimming pared 2 bases from V and 1 base from J, leaving 12 bases between. Germline-derived CDR1 and CDR2 are KGHSH and LQKENI. Written as DNA, the CDR3 is TGTGCCAGCTCACCAAGTCCAGGGATGTCCTACAATGAGCAGTTCTTC. Residues: CASSPSPGMSYNEQFF.

The rearrangement joins TRBV7-2 to TRBJ1-2; possibly TRBD1 for D (6 bases). The CDR3 sequence is 12 residues long. Germline V gene data show CDR1 as SGHTA and CDR2 as FQGNSA. Between the trimmed V and J ends, which lost 5 bases and 8 bases, there was a span of 12 bases. As DNA, the CDR3 is TGTGCCAGCAGCCGGGGACACCGCGGCTACACCTTC. This gives the protein CASSRGHRGYTF.

V and J are TRBV11-3 and TRBJ2-1; 15 nucleotides match TRBD2. Germline lookup yields CDR1 SGHNT and CDR2 YENEEA. This CDR3 is built from 15 residues. Trimming removed 1 base from V and 8 bases from J; junction bases left unmatched: 0. CDR3 DNA: TGTGCCAGCAGCTTAGGGACTAGCGGGGGGGATGAGCAGTTCTTC. Its translation: CASSLGTSGGDEQFF. The full variable domain, rest sourced from reference TRBV11-3 and TRBJ2-1, is EAGVVQSPRYKIIEKKQPVAFWCNPISGHNTLYWYLQNLGQGPELLIRYENEEAVDDSQLPKDRFSAERLKGVDSTLKIQPAELGDSAVYLCASSLGTSGGDEQFFGPGTRLTVL.

V and J are TRBV4-1 and TRBJ2-2, with TRBD1 matching over 9 bases. CDR3 length: 15 residues. After removal of 4 bases from V and 6 bases from J, the junction contained 6 bases not matched to a gene. Germline V CDR1 and CDR2: MGHRA, YSYEKL. CDR3 residues: CASSLRTGDPGELFF. CDR3 bases: TGCGCCAGCAGCCTAAGGACAGGGGACCCCGGGGAGCTGTTTTTT.

This clone is hyperexpanded. This CDR3 reads CASSDGTSDEQFF. As DNA, the CDR3 is TGTGCCAGCAGTGATGGGACTAGCGATGAGCAGTTCTTC. The chain has TRBV2 and TRBJ2-1; TRBD2 agrees at 10 bases. Germline assignment: CDR1 SNHLY and CDR2 FYNNEI. The length of the CDR3 is 13 residues. V lost 3 bases, J lost 8 bases, and 1 base stayed unmatched. The entire variable domain, with the rest obtained from reference TRBV2 and TRBJ2-1, is as follows: EPEVTQTPSHQVTQMGQEVILRCVPISNHLYFYWYRQILGQKVEFLVSFYNNEISEKSEIFDDQFSVERPDGSNFTLKIRSTKLEDSAMYFCASSDGTSDEQFFGPGTRLTVL.

The rearrangement joins TRBV10-2 to TRBJ1-1, with D perhaps matching TRBD1 (5 bases). CDR1 and CDR2 (germline): WSHSY, SAAADI. This CDR3 is built from 14 residues. V was clipped by 4 bases and J by 1 base, with 10 bases between them. The CDR3 coding sequence is TGCGCCAGCAGTGTGGGGGGATCGAACACTGAAGCTTTCTTT. This codes for CASSVGGSNTEAFF.

The CDR3 here is CASSPHRGFRETQYF. The CDR3, as DNA: TGTGCCAGCAGCCCCCACAGGGGCTTTCGGGAGACCCAGTACTTC. J is TRBJ2-5 and V is TRBV5-6; 7 bases match TRBD1. From germline, CDR1 is SGHDT and CDR2 YYEEEE. The CDR3 is made up of 15 amino acids. With V trimmed by 4 bases and J by 5 bases, 11 bases remained unmatched.